One sample yielded the 15 T cell receptor beta chains listed below, sequenced in a study of blood T cell repertoires in COVID-19. Clones were read by immunoSEQ multiplex PCR, and TCRdb kept only the in-frame ones, dropping some. The table includes some 230,000 clones, roughly 81% detected once. Sequencing was done on a sample of peripheral blood. These receptors were collected from a man aged 35 to 55 with acute or convalescent COVID-19.

The V gene is TRBV6-5, the J gene TRBJ1-5; 8 bases are shared with TRBD1. The junction had 3 bases not matched to a gene; V was cut back by 5 bases and J by 0 bases. CDR1 is MNHEY, CDR2 SVGAGI, per germline. The CDR3 consists of 15 residues. The chain's CDR3 is CASSPDRDSNQPQHF. CDR3 coding DNA: TGTGCCAGCAGTCCGGACAGGGATAGCAATCAGCCCCAGCATTTT.

The chain recombines TRBV11-2 with TRBJ1-2; 9 bases match TRBD1. J lost 4 bases, V lost 5 bases, and 8 bases had no gene match. CDR1 and CDR2 (germline): SGHAT, FQNNGV. There are 15 residues in the CDR3. CDR3 residues: CASSPPGTGFYGYTF. The CDR3 coding sequence is TGTGCCAGCAGCCCTCCCGGGACAGGGTTCTATGGCTACACCTTC.

The rearrangement joins TRBV13 to TRBJ1-4; possibly TRBD1 for D (5 bases). The CDR3 loop spans 12 amino acids. The germline V gene encodes CDR1 PRHDT and CDR2 FYEKMQ (reference sequence). Between the trimmed V and J ends, which lost 7 bases and 7 bases, there was a span of 10 bases. The CDR3 protein is CASTYRGEKLFF. CDR3 DNA sequence: TGTGCCAGCACATATAGGGGTGAAAAACTGTTTTTT.

This rearrangement joins TRBV9 to TRBJ1-4, with TRBD1 matching over 8 bases. This CDR3 contains 14 residues. CDR1 is SGDLS, CDR2 YYNGEE, per germline. With V trimmed by 4 bases and J by 6 bases, 5 bases remained unmatched. In DNA form, the CDR3 reads TGTGCCAGCAGCTCCGGGACAGGCTATGAAAAACTGTTTTTT. Its protein product is CASSSGTGYEKLFF.

A single count supports this clone. The V gene is TRBV27, the J gene TRBJ2-4; weak D call: TRBD1 (6 bases). Trimming left V 4 bases short and J 6 bases short, with 25 bases between. The CDR3 has 18 amino acids. The germline CDR1 and CDR2 sequences are MNHEY and SMNVEV (reference sequence). The CDR3 coding sequence is TGTGCCAGCAGTTCACCTACAGGGACCCCGGGCGTGGGAAACATTCAGTACTTC. Its translation is CASSSPTGTPGVGNIQYF.

This clone was counted a single time. The rearrangement uses TRBV5-1 and TRBJ1-1; unclear D gene. The CDR3 spans 13 residues. The germline CDR1 and CDR2 sequences are SGHRS and YFSETQ. The V and J ends lost 5 bases and 3 bases respectively, with 11 bases between them. The CDR3 nucleotides are TGCGCCAGCAGTACCAACGGGTACACTGAAGCTTTCTTT. It specifies CASSTNGYTEAFF.

The chain has TRBV6-5 and TRBJ1-1; perhaps TRBD1 as D (5 bases). The CDR3 sequence is 15 residues long. The ends were cut back, 0 bases at V and 5 bases at J, with 13 bases in the middle. CDR1 and CDR2 (germline): MNHEY, SVGAGI. The CDR3 loop is CASSYSDLRGTEAFF. The DNA for the CDR3 is TGTGCCAGCAGTTACTCGGACCTACGGGGGACTGAAGCTTTCTTT.

This clone was observed once. The chain couples TRBV19 to TRBJ2-7; a possible D gene is TRBD2 (5 bases). The V gene's germline CDR1 is LNHDA and CDR2 SQIVND (reference sequence). This CDR3 has 13 residues. V was shortened by 3 bases and J by 8 bases, with 14 bases between the two germline ends. The CDR3 here is CASSMRLEDQQYF. CDR3 nucleotides: TGTGCCAGTAGTATGAGGCTGGAGGACCAGCAGTACTTC.

This sequence joins TRBV9 and TRBJ1-1; TRBD1 might be the D (6 bases). Germline values: CDR1 SGDLS, CDR2 YYNGEE. There are 15 residues in the CDR3. Trimming pared 0 bases from V and 4 bases from J, leaving 13 bases between. CDR3 nucleotide sequence: TGTGCCAGCAGCGTAGGGTGGGGGCCCAGCACTGAAGCTTTCTTT. Translating gives CASSVGWGPSTEAFF.

J is TRBJ2-1 and V is TRBV18; tentative D call: TRBD2 (6 bases). V gave up 2 bases and J gave up 6 bases, with 14 bases separating them. The CDR3 consists of 15 residues. Germline V gene sequence: CDR1 KGHSH, CDR2 LQKENI. CDR3 in DNA: TGTGCCAGCTCACCAAGAACACCCGGGGGCAATGAGCAGTTCTTC. Amino acids: CASSPRTPGGNEQFF.

The chain uses TRBV6-4 and TRBJ2-7; 8 bases are a match to TRBD1. CDR3 length: 14 residues. Per germline, CDR1 MRHNA and CDR2 SNTAGT. V lost 7 bases, J lost 2 bases, and 7 bases stayed unmatched. CDR3: CASTRTGTTYEQYF. CDR3 bases: TGTGCCAGCACCCGGACAGGGACGACCTACGAGCAGTACTTC.

V usage is TRBV5-1 and J usage is TRBJ2-1; weak D call: TRBD1 (6 bases). This CDR3 has 15 amino acids. Germline loops: CDR1 SGHRS, CDR2 YFSETQ. Deletions cut 0 bases from V and 5 bases from J, with 12 bases between. The CDR3 protein is CASSLATGKNNEQFF. The CDR3 region has the DNA TGCGCCAGCAGCTTGGCGACAGGCAAGAACAATGAGCAGTTCTTC.

The genes are TRBV6-2 or TRBV6-3 and TRBJ2-1; 11 bases fit TRBD1. Germline V CDR1 and CDR2: MNHEY, SVGEGT. CDR3 length: 16 amino acids. V dropped 4 bases and J dropped 5; count of bases not matched to a gene: 7. The CDR3: CASSLRTGGVHNEQFF. The CDR3 DNA is TGTGCCAGCAGTTTACGGACAGGGGGCGTTCACAATGAGCAGTTCTTC.

The V and J genes are TRBV9 and TRBJ2-3; 10 bases agree with TRBD2. Germline CDR1 SGDLS, CDR2 YYNGEE. V gave up 4 bases and J gave up 2 bases; unmatched junction bases: 4. The CDR3 spans 15 residues. CDR3 region: CASSQSGGATDTQYF. As DNA, the CDR3 is TGTGCCAGCAGCCAAAGCGGGGGGGCCACAGATACGCAGTATTTT.

This chain links TRBV4-2 with TRBJ1-1; no clear D. The germline gives CDR1 LGHNA, CDR2 YNFKEQ. The CDR3 consists of 15 residues. Trimming took off 0 bases at V and 7 bases at J, with 15 bases between the two ends. CDR3 coding DNA: TGTGCCAGCAGCCAAGATGGTGGGAGGGCGGGTGAAGCTTTCTTT. Its protein is CASSQDGGRAGEAFF.